The 10 T cell receptor beta chains below were found in one sample sequenced in a study of vaccination effects on CD4 cells after COVID-19. Antigens of these TCRs are unknown. CD4+ T cell isolation took place after approximately 11 days of culture. Participants received two doses of either the BNT162b2 or mRNA-1273 vaccine. Sequenced by immunoSEQ multiplex PCR; TCRdb stores in-frame clones only, minus some. This sample has about 73,000 clones, with roughly 73% found just once. Sequenced here: CD4+ T cells from PBMCs cultured without peptide, sampled after COVID-19 vaccination. The source of these receptors is a human donor who received a COVID-19 vaccine.

The chain recombines TRBV6-5 with TRBJ1-5, with D unresolved. CDR1 is MNHEY, CDR2 SVGAGI, per germline. This CDR3 region has 13 residues. V was clipped by 2 bases and J by 5 bases, with 7 bases between them. CDR3 nucleotides: TGTGCCAGCAGTTACACGGCCGATCAGCCCCAGCATTTT. Translation gives CASSYTADQPQHF.

CDR3 coding DNA: TGTGCCACCAGTGATTTTCGGGCAGGGGAGACCCAGTACTTC. Its protein product is CATSDFRAGETQYF. The chain couples TRBV24-1 to TRBJ2-5; possible D gene TRBD1, 5 bases. V was cut by 1 base and J by 5 bases, with 10 bases left in between. Germline CDR1 reads KGHDR; CDR2 reads SFDVKD. The CDR3 has 14 amino acids.

The chain links TRBV6-1 to TRBJ2-7; the match to TRBD1 covers 10 bases. Germline lookup yields CDR1 MNHNS and CDR2 SASEGT. The trim removed 1 base at V and 1 base at J, leaving 19 bases unmatched. The CDR3 covers 21 residues. CDR3: CASSEVAFDRGLSGGSYEQYV. The CDR3 bases are TGTGCCAGCAGTGAAGTGGCCTTTGACAGGGGGCTTTCGGGGGGGTCCTACGAGCAGTACGTC.

In this sample, this clone turned up a few times. The rearrangement links TRBV27 to TRBJ1-1; 10 bases are a match to TRBD1. With V trimmed by 4 bases and J by 4 bases, 18 bases remained unmatched. This CDR3 has 19 residues. Germline V gene lookup returns CDR1 MNHEY and CDR2 SMNVEV (reference sequence). The CDR3 protein is CASSSSPGTGDGRGTEAFF. Written as DNA, the CDR3 is TGTGCCAGCAGTTCTTCCCCCGGGACAGGGGACGGGAGGGGCACTGAAGCTTTCTTT.

There are a few counts of this clone. J is TRBJ2-2 and V is TRBV30; tentative D call: TRBD1 (6 bases). This CDR3 has 12 amino acids. Trimming removed 5 bases from V and 4 bases from J, with 8 bases in between. In germline, CDR1 is GTSNPN, CDR2 SVGIG (reference sequence). The CDR3 DNA follows: TGTGCCTGGGCAGGGGTCACCGGGGAGCTGTTTTTT. It encodes CAWAGVTGELFF.

The V gene is TRBV11-2, the J gene TRBJ2-5; tentatively, D is TRBD2 (6 bases). The germline gives CDR1 SGHAT, CDR2 FQNNGV. The CDR3 loop spans 19 amino acids. Trimming left V 4 bases short and J 3 bases short, with 27 bases between. CDR3 DNA: TGTGCCAGCAGCTCCCGACCACGGGACTCCCAAATTCTTAAAGAGACCCAGTACTTC. Translation gives CASSSRPRDSQILKETQYF.

This chain uses TRBV5-1 with TRBJ2-1, with D perhaps matching TRBD1 or TRBD2 (5 bases each). This CDR3 has 14 residues. Deletions cut 4 bases from V and 4 bases from J, with 12 bases between. Germline V CDR1 and CDR2: SGHRS, YFSETQ. The CDR3, as DNA: TGCGCCAGCAGCGTAGCGACAGATTACAATGAGCAGTTCTTC. Its protein is CASSVATDYNEQFF.

This clone has more than one count but fewer than ten. J is TRBJ1-5 and V is TRBV4-1; D is undetermined. Germline CDR1 is MGHRA and CDR2 is YSYEKL. The V end was cut by 0 bases, the J end by 7 bases, with 16 bases between. This CDR3 has 16 amino acids. The CDR3 reads CASSQEVQLLGQPQHF. The CDR3 DNA is TGCGCCAGCAGCCAAGAGGTACAGCTCCTCGGACAGCCCCAGCATTTT.

The V gene is TRBV7-9, the J gene TRBJ1-1, with 7 bases fitting TRBD1. Germline V CDR1 and CDR2: SEHNR, FQNEAQ (reference sequence). The junction had 3 bases not matched to a gene; V was cut back by 7 bases and J by 1 base. The CDR3 loop spans 13 amino acids. CDR3 nucleotides: TGTGCCAGCAAAGACAGGGAGAACACTGAAGCTTTCTTT. Its protein product is CASKDRENTEAFF.

The chain uses TRBV6-1 and TRBJ1-5, with D hard to call. Between the trimmed V and J ends, which lost 0 bases and 5 bases, there was a span of 5 bases. Germline-derived CDR1 and CDR2 are MNHNS and SASEGT. The CDR3 loop spans 13 amino acids. CDR3 nucleotide sequence: TGTGCCAGCAGTGAAGCGCCGTATCAGCCCCAGCATTTT. This codes for CASSEAPYQPQHF.